This TCR beta chain was documented in a study of T cells in Graves' hyperthyroidism and ophthalmopathy. The study, taken as a whole, reports: Median prediction lead before ophthalmopathy onset was 6.5 months with the model.

Amplification of TCR beta CDR3 regions was performed using RNA transcripts as template. An initial round of RT-PCR targeting the TCR CDR3 relied on the HTBI primer set. MiXCR, run by TCRdb on the multiplex PCR reads, gives a single entry per CDR3 protein. This sample has 490,000 or so distinct CDR3 sequences, with about 16% found just once. This clonotype was counted a single time. As yet, its antigen is unknown. The CDR3 contains 15 residues. V lost 5 bases, J lost 6 bases, and 11 bases stayed unmatched. Per the germline V gene, CDR1 is SGHTA and CDR2 is FQGNSA. The sequence came from a woman in her twenties or thirties with Graves' ophthalmopathy. The sequenced sample was blood. This sequence joins TRBV7-2 and TRBJ2-5; 8 bases fit TRBD1. This chain's CDR3 is CASSQRTGYLKTQYF. The CDR3 region has the DNA TGTGCCAGCAGCCAAAGGACAGGGTACTTGAAGACCCAGTACTTC.